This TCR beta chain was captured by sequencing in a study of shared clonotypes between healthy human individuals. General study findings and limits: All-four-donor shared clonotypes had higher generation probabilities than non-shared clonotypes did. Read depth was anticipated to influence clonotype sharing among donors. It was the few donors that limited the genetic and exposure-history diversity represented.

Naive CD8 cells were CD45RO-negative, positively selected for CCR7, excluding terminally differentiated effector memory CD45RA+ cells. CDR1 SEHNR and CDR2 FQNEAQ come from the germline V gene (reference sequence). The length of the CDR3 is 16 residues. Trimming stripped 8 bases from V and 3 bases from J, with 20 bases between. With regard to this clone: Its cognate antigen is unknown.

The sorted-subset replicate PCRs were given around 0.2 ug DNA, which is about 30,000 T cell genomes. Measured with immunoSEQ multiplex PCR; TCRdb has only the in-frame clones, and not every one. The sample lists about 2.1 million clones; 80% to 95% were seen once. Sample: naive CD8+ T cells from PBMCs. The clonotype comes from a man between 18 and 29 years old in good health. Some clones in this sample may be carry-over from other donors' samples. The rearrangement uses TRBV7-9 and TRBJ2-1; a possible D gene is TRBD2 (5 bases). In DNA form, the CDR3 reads TGTGCCAGCGACAACACGGACGGAGGTTACTACAATGAGCAGTTCTTC. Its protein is CASDNTDGGYYNEQFF.